These 10 T cell receptor beta chains were all obtained from the same sample, sequenced in a study of T-cell reconstitution after alpha-beta-depleted transplantation in children. Using unique molecular identifiers, the investigators prepared the TCRbeta library. Each CDR3 protein gets one entry after TCRdb re-called the PCR reads with MiXCR. The sample yields 140,000 or so distinct CDR3 sequences, around 8.5% seen once. Source: PBMCs, mostly from graft donor cells, taken 180 days after TCRalphabeta/CD19-depleted stem cell transplant. The receptors shown here come from a female patient under 10 years old who had a stem cell transplant for congenital amegakaryocytic thrombocytopenia, so the T cells may come from the graft donor.

This clonotype was found a few times. This chain uses TRBV7-2 with TRBJ2-5; D is possibly TRBD1 (5 bases). The V and J ends lost 1 base and 7 bases respectively, with 19 bases between them. The CDR3 is 16 residues long. Germline assignment: CDR1 SGHTA and CDR2 FQGNSA. CDR3 coding DNA: TGTGCCAGCAGCTTAGGTACAGGCGGCGTTTTGGTGACCCAGTACTTC. It translates to CASSLGTGGVLVTQYF.

This clonotype was recorded at least ten times. V and J are TRBV3-1 and TRBJ2-2; 10 bases match TRBD2. The CDR3 spans 17 residues. Germline V gene lookup returns CDR1 LGHDT and CDR2 YNNKEL (reference sequence). J lost 0 bases, V lost 7 bases, and 8 bases had no gene match. The DNA of the CDR3 is TGTGCCAGCACACAAGCGGGGGGGATCGCGAACACCGGGGAGCTGTTTTTT. It yields the protein CASTQAGGIANTGELFF. Complete variable domain (other parts from reference TRBV3-1 and TRBJ2-2): DTAVSQTPKYLVTQMGNDKSIKCEQNLGHDTMYWYKQDSKKFLKIMFSYNNKELIINETVPNRFSPKSPDKAHLNLHINSLELGDSAVYFCASTQAGGIANTGELFFGEGSRLTVL.

This clonotype was seen a handful of times. This chain connects TRBV20-1 to TRBJ1-5; D not certain. The V end lost 0 bases, the J end lost 4 bases, and 13 bases lay between the germline ends. The germline V gene encodes CDR1 DFQATT and CDR2 SNEGSKA (reference sequence). This CDR3 has 15 residues. The CDR3 loop is CSARDYLQFNQPQHF. The CDR3 DNA reads TGCAGTGCTAGAGATTATTTACAGTTTAATCAGCCCCAGCATTTT.

The genes are TRBV7-6 and TRBJ1-5; D not certain. V was pared by 6 bases and J by 6 bases, with 12 bases between. Germline-derived CDR1 and CDR2 are SGHVS and FNYEAQ. This CDR3 comprises 13 residues. CDR3 coding DNA: TGTGCCAGCAGTCGAAGTGTGCTTCAGCCCCAGCATTTT. It is translated as CASSRSVLQPQHF.

This clonotype has at least ten counts. The J gene is TRBJ2-2, the V gene TRBV7-8; D is perhaps TRBD1 (6 bases). The CDR3 totals 14 residues. CDR1 and CDR2 from the germline V gene are SGHVS and FQNEAQ. The germline V and J ends were trimmed by 4 bases and 2 bases, with 8 bases remaining between them. The CDR3 loop reads CASSWGTNTGELFF. The CDR3 DNA reads as TGTGCCAGCAGCTGGGGGACAAACACCGGGGAGCTGTTTTTT.

This clonotype was seen ten or more times. The chain employs TRBV29-1 and TRBJ2-1, with 8 positions matching TRBD2. The length of the CDR3 is 13 residues. Germline V CDR1 and CDR2: SQVTM, ANQGSEA. With V trimmed by 6 bases and J by 4 bases, 5 bases remained unmatched. CDR3 nucleotides: TGCAGCGTAGCCGGGACTAGGTACAATGAGCAGTTCTTC. Protein product: CSVAGTRYNEQFF.

This clonotype was found a few times. CDR3 region: CATSERTDYNEQFF. Written as DNA, the CDR3 is TGTGCCACCAGTGAGCGGACTGACTACAATGAGCAGTTCTTC. This chain joins TRBV24-1 and TRBJ2-1, with D possibly TRBD2 on 5 matching bases. The V end was cut by 4 bases, the J end by 3 bases, with 9 bases between. Germline V CDR1 and CDR2: KGHDR, SFDVKD. This CDR3 contains 14 residues.

This clonotype was detected ten times or more. The chain recombines TRBV5-6 with TRBJ2-3; maybe TRBD2 (6 bases). V was cut by 0 bases and J by 4 bases, with 12 bases left in between. The CDR3 loop spans 15 amino acids. Germline CDR1 SGHDT, CDR2 YYEEEE. In nucleotides, the CDR3 is TGTGCCAGCAGCTTGGACAACTGGGGGGCAGATACGCAGTATTTT. This encodes CASSLDNWGADTQYF.

The chain joins TRBV4-1 to TRBJ1-3, with D uncertain. V was pared by 0 bases and J by 0 bases, with 12 bases between. Germline V gene lookup returns CDR1 MGHRA and CDR2 YSYEKL. The CDR3 is made up of 17 amino acids. CDR3 loop: CASSQEEEQYSGNTIYF. The CDR3 DNA is TGCGCCAGCAGCCAAGAAGAGGAACAGTACTCTGGAAACACCATATATTTT.

This clonotype was detected only a few times. V and J are TRBV10-3 and TRBJ2-3, with D tentatively TRBD1 (5 bases). CDR1 is ENHRY and CDR2 is SYGVKD in the germline V gene. Trimming left V 2 bases short and J 6 bases short, with 9 bases between. The length of the CDR3 is 13 residues. Here the CDR3 reads CAISEGHRDTQYF. For the CDR3, the DNA is TGTGCCATCAGTGAGGGACATAGGGATACGCAGTATTTT.